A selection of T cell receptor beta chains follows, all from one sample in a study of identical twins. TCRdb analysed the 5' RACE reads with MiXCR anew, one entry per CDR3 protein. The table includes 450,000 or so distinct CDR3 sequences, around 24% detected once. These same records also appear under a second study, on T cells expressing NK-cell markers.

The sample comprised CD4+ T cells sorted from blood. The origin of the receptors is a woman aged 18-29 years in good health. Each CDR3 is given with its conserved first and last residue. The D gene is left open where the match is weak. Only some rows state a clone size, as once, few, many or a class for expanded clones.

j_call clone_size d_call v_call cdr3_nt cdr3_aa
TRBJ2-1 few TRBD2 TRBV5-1 TGCGCCAGCAGCAACGGGGGGGCCTATGAGCAGTTCTTC CASSNGGAYEQFF
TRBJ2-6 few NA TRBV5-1 TGCGCCAGCAGCTTGGAAGGGGCAGGGGGACTTTCTGGGGCCAACGTCCTGACTTTC CASSLEGAGGLSGANVLTF
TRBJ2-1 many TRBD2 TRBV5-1 TGCGCCAGCAGCTTGGTTGGACTAGCGGGCGCTGAGCAGTTCTTC CASSLVGLAGAEQFF
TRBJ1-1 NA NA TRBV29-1 TGCAGCGTTCAGATGAACACTGAAGCTTTCTTT CSVQMNTEAFF
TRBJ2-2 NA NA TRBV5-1 TGCGCCAGCAGCTTGGCCGGGCAGGGGAACACCGGGGAGCTGTTTTTT CASSLAGQGNTGELFF
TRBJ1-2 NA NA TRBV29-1 TGCAGCGTTGTAGGGCAGCTTTATGGCTACACCTTC CSVVGQLYGYTF
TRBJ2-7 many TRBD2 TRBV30 TGTGCCTGGAGTGTAGGTTCCAGCGGGGGATACTACGAGCAGTACTTC CAWSVGSSGGYYEQYF
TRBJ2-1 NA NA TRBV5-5 TGTGCCAGCAGCTTCATGGGAAACAATGAGCAGTTCTTC CASSFMGNNEQFF
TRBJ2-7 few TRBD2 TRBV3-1 TGTGCCAGCAGCCAAGGCGGGACTACCTACGAGCAGTACTTC CASSQGGTTYEQYF
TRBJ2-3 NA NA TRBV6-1 TGTGCCAGCAGTCCGAGCGAGGGGAGGACAGATACGCAGTATTTT CASSPSEGRTDTQYF
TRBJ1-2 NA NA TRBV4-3 TGCGCCAGCAGCCAAGATTGGGCGGGTCCGACCTATGGCTACACCTTC CASSQDWAGPTYGYTF
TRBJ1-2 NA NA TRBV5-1 TGCGCCAGCAGCTTCATGGCAGGGCAAGGCTACACCTTC CASSFMAGQGYTF
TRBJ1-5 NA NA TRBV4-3 TGCGCCAGCAGCCAAGGTTTTATGATGGGCAATCAGCCCCAGCATTTT CASSQGFMMGNQPQHF
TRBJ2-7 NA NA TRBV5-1 TGCGCCAGCAGCTTGGCATGGGCTACCTACGAGCAGTACTTC CASSLAWATYEQYF
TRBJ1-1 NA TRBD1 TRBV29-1 TGCAGCGTTGAAGATCGAGGGGAGGGGGCCGTTGCTTTCTTT CSVEDRGEGAVAFF
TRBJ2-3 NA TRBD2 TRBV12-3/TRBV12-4 TGTGCCAGCAATGAAGGGGCGGGAGCGAGCCAAGATACGCAGTATTTT CASNEGAGASQDTQYF
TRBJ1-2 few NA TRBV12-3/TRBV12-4 TGTGCCAGCAGGGTCTCGGGGATGGGGTATGGCTACACCTTC CASRVSGMGYGYTF
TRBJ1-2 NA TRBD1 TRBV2 TGTGCCAGCAGTGTTGGCAGGGGGTTTTATGGCTACACCTTC CASSVGRGFYGYTF
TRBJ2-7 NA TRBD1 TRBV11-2 TGTGCCAGCAGCCTGGGGACAGGGCCCCACGAGCAGTACTTC CASSLGTGPHEQYF
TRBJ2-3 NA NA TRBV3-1 TGTGCCAGCAGCCAAGACCGAGCTACGCAGTATTTT CASSQDRATQYF
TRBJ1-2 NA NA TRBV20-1 TGCAGTGCCCCCCGGCCAGGGATCATTTATGGCTACACCTTC CSAPRPGIIYGYTF
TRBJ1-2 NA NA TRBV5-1 TGCGCCAGCAGCTTGGGGGACAAGACGTTCGCCTACACCTTC CASSLGDKTFAYTF
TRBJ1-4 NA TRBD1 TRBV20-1 TGCAGTGCTAGCGGCGTGAGGGGGCCGGCTAATGAAAAACTGTTTTTT CSASGVRGPANEKLFF
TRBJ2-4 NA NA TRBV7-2 TGTGCCAGCAGCTTAAAGGCCGGAGCCAAAAACATTCAGTACTTC CASSLKAGAKNIQYF